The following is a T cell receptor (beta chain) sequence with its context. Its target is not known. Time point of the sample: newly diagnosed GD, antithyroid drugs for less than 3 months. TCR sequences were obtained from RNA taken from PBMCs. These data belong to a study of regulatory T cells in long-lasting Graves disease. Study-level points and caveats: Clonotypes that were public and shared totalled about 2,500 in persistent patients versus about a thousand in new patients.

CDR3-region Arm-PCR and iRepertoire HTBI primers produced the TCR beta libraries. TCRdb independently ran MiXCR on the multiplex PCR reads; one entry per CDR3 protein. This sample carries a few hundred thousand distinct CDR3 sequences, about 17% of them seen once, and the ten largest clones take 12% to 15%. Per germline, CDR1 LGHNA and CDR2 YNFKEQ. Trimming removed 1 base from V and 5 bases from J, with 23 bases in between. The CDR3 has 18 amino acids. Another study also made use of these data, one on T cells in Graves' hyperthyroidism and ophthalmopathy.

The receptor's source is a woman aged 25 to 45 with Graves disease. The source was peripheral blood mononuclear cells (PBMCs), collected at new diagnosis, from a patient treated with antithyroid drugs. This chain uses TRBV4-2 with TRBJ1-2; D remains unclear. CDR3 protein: CASSQVSVERSWGYGYTF. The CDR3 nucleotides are TGTGCCAGCAGCCAAGTTTCGGTCGAGAGGAGTTGGGGATATGGCTACACCTTC.